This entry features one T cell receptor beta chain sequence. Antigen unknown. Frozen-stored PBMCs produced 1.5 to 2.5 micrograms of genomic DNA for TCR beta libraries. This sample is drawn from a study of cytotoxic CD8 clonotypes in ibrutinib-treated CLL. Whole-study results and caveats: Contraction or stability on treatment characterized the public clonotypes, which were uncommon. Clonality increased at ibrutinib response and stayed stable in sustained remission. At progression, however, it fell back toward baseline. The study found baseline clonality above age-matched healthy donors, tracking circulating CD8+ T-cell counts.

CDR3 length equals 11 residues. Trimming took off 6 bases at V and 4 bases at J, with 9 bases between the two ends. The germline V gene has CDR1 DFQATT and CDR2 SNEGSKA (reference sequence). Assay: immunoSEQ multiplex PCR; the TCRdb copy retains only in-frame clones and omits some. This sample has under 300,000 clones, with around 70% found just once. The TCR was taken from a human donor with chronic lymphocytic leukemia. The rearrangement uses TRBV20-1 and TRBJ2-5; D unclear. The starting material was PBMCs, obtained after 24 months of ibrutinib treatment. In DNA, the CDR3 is TGCAGTGCCGACTCCCCAGAGACCCAGTACTTC. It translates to CSADSPETQYF.